Shown below are 8 T cell receptor beta chains from a single sample sequenced in a study of blood T cell repertoires in COVID-19. TCRdb keeps only in-frame clones here, not all; method: immunoSEQ multiplex PCR. The profile shows some 320,000 clones, under 90% of them singletons. Sequencing was performed on peripheral blood. These receptor sequences come from a woman aged 25-40 years with COVID-19, enrolled during active disease.

The J gene is TRBJ1-1, the V gene TRBV4-1; possible D gene TRBD1, 6 bases. V was trimmed by 0 bases and J by 2 bases, leaving 16 bases between them. Germline V CDR1 and CDR2: MGHRA, YSYEKL. There are 17 residues in the CDR3. The CDR3 loop is CASSQDFRTEINTEAFF. In nucleotides, the CDR3 is TGCGCCAGCAGCCAAGATTTCAGGACAGAGATAAACACTGAAGCTTTCTTT.

This clone has only one observation. This chain joins TRBV29-1 and TRBJ2-3; D may be TRBD2 (6 bases). The germline CDR1 and CDR2 sequences are SQVTM and ANQGSEA. The CDR3 has 13 residues. CDR3 amino acids: CIVRWGDTDTQYF. The CDR3 DNA is TGCATCGTACGCTGGGGGGACACAGATACGCAGTATTTT.

This chain joins TRBV5-3 and TRBJ2-2, with D perhaps matching TRBD2 (5 bases). TRBV5-3 is known as an ORF, though its function is uncertain. Trimming took 4 bases from V and 4 from J, leaving 17 bases between them. The CDR3 sequence is 16 residues long. The CDR3 DNA follows: TGTGCCAGAAGCCCTCAAATACCCGAGGGCACCGGGGAGCTGTTTTTT. This sequence encodes CARSPQIPEGTGELFF.

This chain links TRBV6-5 with TRBJ1-5; weak D call: TRBD1 (6 bases). Germline loops: CDR1 MNHEY, CDR2 SVGAGI. The V end was cut by 6 bases, the J end by 5 bases, with 14 bases between. The CDR3 contains 14 residues. CDR3 region: CASRPQGSDQPQHF. The CDR3 nucleotides read TGTGCCAGCAGGCCACAGGGATCCGATCAGCCCCAGCATTTT.

The chain joins TRBV5-6 to TRBJ1-2; D is possibly TRBD1 (5 bases). With 7 bases removed from V and 4 bases from J, the gap between germline ends came to 11 bases. The CDR3 length is 12 residues. Germline V gene data show CDR1 as SGHDT and CDR2 as YYEEEE. The CDR3 loop is CASQTGFYGYTF. The CDR3 nucleotides are TGTGCCAGCCAAACAGGATTCTATGGCTACACCTTC.

This chain links TRBV3-1 (or the pseudogene TRBV3-2) with TRBJ2-7; 8 nucleotides agree with TRBD1. Germline V gene data show CDR1 as LGHDT and CDR2 as YNNKEL (reference sequence). CDR3 length: 13 residues. J gave up 3 bases and V 5 bases, and 3 bases lay outside the gene matches. The CDR3 is CASSAGQGYEQYF. The CDR3 DNA reads as TGTGCCAGCAGCGCTGGACAGGGCTACGAGCAGTACTTC.

The chain recombines TRBV2 with TRBJ2-5; 12 nucleotides line up with TRBD2. This CDR3 spans 15 amino acids. J lost 5 bases, V lost 5 bases, and 6 bases had no gene match. CDR1 and CDR2 from the germline V gene are SNHLY and FYNNEI. CDR3 residues: CASSPSGGAWETQYF. The CDR3 DNA reads TGTGCCAGCAGTCCTAGCGGGGGGGCCTGGGAGACCCAGTACTTC.

The V gene is TRBV3-1 (or the pseudogene TRBV3-2), the J gene TRBJ1-5; D is undetermined. V lost 2 bases and J 10 bases, leaving 12 bases between the germline ends. The CDR3 extends over 13 amino acids. Germline V gives CDR1 LGHDT, CDR2 YNNKEL (reference sequence). In DNA form, the CDR3 reads TGTGCCAGCAGCCAATCTACGACTGGTCCCCAGCATTTT. Protein: CASSQSTTGPQHF.